Listed below are T cell receptor beta chains from one sample, sequenced in a study of blood T cell repertoires in COVID-19. Data came from immunoSEQ multiplex PCR; TCRdb stores just in-frame clones and leaves some out. The repertoire holds about 150,000 clones, around 80% seen once, with roughly 7% in the top ten. The sequencing sample was made of PBMCs or T cells enriched from blood (not recorded which). All receptors come from a man between 45 and 60 years old who had recovered from COVID-19. Each CDR3 is given with its conserved first and last residue. The order of the fields is V gene, clone size, D gene, J gene, CDR3 DNA, CDR3 protein. The D gene is left open where the match is weak. The size field is filled for only some rows; it gives once, few, many or a size class.

TRBV19,.,TRBD2,TRBJ2-5,TGTGCCAGTGCTAGCGGGGGTTACCAAGAGACCCAGTACTTC,CASASGGYQETQYF
TRBV7-8,.,TRBD1,TRBJ2-4,TGTGCCAGCAGCGACGCTCGACAGGGTTCAACCATTCAGTACTTC,CASSDARQGSTIQYF
TRBV12-3/TRBV12-4,.,.,TRBJ1-2,TGTGCCAGCAGCCCAGGGTTTGTAGGCTACACCTTC,CASSPGFVGYTF
TRBV4-1,many,.,TRBJ1-1,TGCGCCAGCAGCCAAGACGGACAACGTAAAGCTTTCTTT,CASSQDGQRKAFF
TRBV7-9,.,.,TRBJ2-7,TGTGCCAGCAGGTACGACTCAGGGTACGAGCAGTACTTC,CASRYDSGYEQYF
TRBV24-1,few,TRBD1,TRBJ1-3,TGTGCCACGACTCTGGGACAGGGGGCCCTAAAGATCTCTGGAAACACCATATATTTT,CATTLGQGALKISGNTIYF
TRBV7-2,.,.,TRBJ1-1,TGTGCCAGCAGCTTATTTTCGCTGCGGGGTAAGGGTGAAGCTTTCTTT,CASSLFSLRGKGEAFF
TRBV2,.,TRBD2,TRBJ2-7,TGTGCCAGCACTGGGACTATGAGCTCCTACGAGCAGTACTTC,CASTGTMSSYEQYF
TRBV18,.,.,TRBJ1-1,TGTGCCAGCTCAAGCCAGGGCTTCGACACTGAAGCTTTCTTT,CASSSQGFDTEAFF
TRBV10-3,once,.,TRBJ2-1,TGTGCCATCACGAGAGACACGTTCTACAATGAGCAGTTCTTC,CAITRDTFYNEQFF
TRBV19,.,TRBD1,TRBJ1-6,TGTGCCAGTAGTATAAACCCCATTTTTCGGCAGGGGGAATGGTATTCACCCCTCCACTTT,CASSINPIFRQGEWYSPLHF
TRBV5-1,.,TRBD1,TRBJ2-5,TGCGCCAGCAGCGACCGGACAGGGCACCTTCAAGAGACCCAGTACTTC,CASSDRTGHLQETQYF
TRBV2,.,TRBD2,TRBJ2-5,TGTGCCAGCATGGGCCAGCGGGGGTACCAAGAGACCCAGTACTTC,CASMGQRGYQETQYF
TRBV5-1,.,TRBD2,TRBJ2-7,TGCGCCAGCAGCCAGGCGCGGGGGGGCAGTACCTACGAGCAGTACTTC,CASSQARGGSTYEQYF
TRBV18,.,TRBD1,TRBJ1-6,TGTGCCAGCTGCACGGGACAGCCATCTTCACCCCTCCACTTT,CASCTGQPSSPLHF
TRBV3-1/TRBV3-2,.,.,TRBJ2-7,TGTGCCAGCAGCCATCGGACAGAGACCTACGAGCAGTACTTC,CASSHRTETYEQYF
TRBV7-3,once,.,TRBJ1-2,TGTGCCAGCAGCTTAACGTACAGGGACGGCTATGGCTACACCTTC,CASSLTYRDGYGYTF
TRBV30,.,TRBD1,TRBJ1-1,TGTGCCTGGAGTCAGGTGACAGGGGTTTTGAACACTGAAGCTTTCTTT,CAWSQVTGVLNTEAFF
TRBV5-1,.,.,TRBJ2-5,TGCGCCAGCAGCCCAGACCAAGAGACCCAGTACTTC,CASSPDQETQYF
TRBV2,.,.,TRBJ1-5,TGTGCCAGCAGACTACGGACGGGGCAGCCCCAGCATTTT,CASRLRTGQPQHF
TRBV6-5,.,.,TRBJ2-7,TGTGCCAGCAGTTACGCTAAAACCTACGAGCAGTACTTC,CASSYAKTYEQYF
TRBV2,.,.,TRBJ2-1,TGTGCCAGCAGTGGGGGGCCGGGTAATGAGCAGTTCTTC,CASSGGPGNEQFF
TRBV2,.,TRBD1,TRBJ1-2,TGTGCCAGCAGCGAAACAGGGGGCTCCGACTATGGCTACACCTTC,CASSETGGSDYGYTF
TRBV28,.,.,TRBJ1-2,TGTGCCAGCAGTCTGACAGCTAACTATGGCTACACCTTC,CASSLTANYGYTF
TRBV7-9,once,.,TRBJ2-3,TGTGCCAGCAGATCAGGGGGAGGCGCAGATACGCAGTATTTT,CASRSGGGADTQYF
TRBV18,.,.,TRBJ1-5,TGTGCCAGCTCAGACACAAGCAATCAGCCCCAGCATTTT,CASSDTSNQPQHF
TRBV3-1/TRBV3-2,.,.,TRBJ1-1,TGTGCCAGCAGCCCCCGACAGTTCCGTGAAGCTTTCTTT,CASSPRQFREAFF
TRBV5-4,.,.,TRBJ2-1,TGTGCCAGCAGCTTGGGTAGGCAGGGTTACAATGAGCAGTTCTTC,CASSLGRQGYNEQFF
TRBV5-5,once,TRBD2,TRBJ2-2,TGTGCCAGCAGCAGGACTAGCGGGGATCAAACCGGGGAGCTGTTTTTT,CASSRTSGDQTGELFF
TRBV2,.,TRBD1,TRBJ1-6,TGTGCCAGCAGTGGGGCGGACAGGGGTCGATATTCACCCCTCCACTTT,CASSGADRGRYSPLHF
TRBV6-2/TRBV6-3,.,.,TRBJ1-5,TGTGCCAGCAGTTCTTTCAGGGTTTATAGCAATCAGCCCCAGCATTTT,CASSSFRVYSNQPQHF
TRBV19,.,.,TRBJ1-4,TGTGCCAGTAGCGCGGTCCTTAATGAAAAACTGTTTTTT,CASSAVLNEKLFF
TRBV28,few,.,TRBJ1-4,TGTGCCAGCAGTCCCTCGACAGTAGCTCGTGAAAAACTGTTTTTT,CASSPSTVAREKLFF
TRBV2,.,.,TRBJ1-3,TGTGCCAGCAGTGAAAGCGGAATCTCTGGAAACACCATATATTTT,CASSESGISGNTIYF
TRBV12-5,.,TRBD1,TRBJ2-3,TGTGCTAGTGGGGGACAGGGAAGGGTAGATACGCAGTATTTT,CASGGQGRVDTQYF
TRBV5-1,.,.,TRBJ2-7,TGCGCCAGCAGCTTGTTCCAGGGCTACGAGCAGTACTTC,CASSLFQGYEQYF
TRBV2,medium-sized,TRBD1,TRBJ1-5,TGTGCCAGCAGTGGAGACAGGGATCAGCCCCAGCATTTT,CASSGDRDQPQHF
TRBV18,.,.,TRBJ2-7,TGTGCCAGCTCACCACCGCCAGGGGGGTACGAGCAGTACTTC,CASSPPPGGYEQYF
TRBV4-2,.,.,TRBJ2-3,TGTGCCAGCAGCCAAACTGTCAGGGTCAGCACAGATACGCAGTATTTT,CASSQTVRVSTDTQYF
TRBV11-3,.,.,TRBJ2-7,TGTGCCAGCGCTCCTCGGACACCCCACGAGCAGTACTTC,CASAPRTPHEQYF
TRBV2,.,TRBD1,TRBJ1-6,TGTGCCAGCAGTCAAAGGACAGGCGCCTCACCCCTCCACTTT,CASSQRTGASPLHF
TRBV29-1,.,.,TRBJ2-1,TGCATCGTAGGGGGTCGGGTCTACAATGAGCAGTTCTTC,CIVGGRVYNEQFF
TRBV11-2,.,.,TRBJ1-6,TGTGCCAGCAGCTTAGATCCGGGGTCACCCCTCCACTTT,CASSLDPGSPLHF
TRBV29-1,.,TRBD1,TRBJ2-3,TGCAGCGTTGAATCAGGGGGCAGAGATACGCAGTATTTT,CSVESGGRDTQYF
TRBV5-1,.,TRBD1,TRBJ2-2,TGCGCCAGCAGCGTTGGGGGACAGGCCGGGGCCGGGGAGCTGTTTTTT,CASSVGGQAGAGELFF
TRBV7-8,once,TRBD2,TRBJ2-7,TGTGCCAGCAGCTTAGATTGGGGGGGCGAGCAGTACTTC,CASSLDWGGEQYF
TRBV2,.,TRBD1,TRBJ1-5,TGTGCCAGCAGTGCAGGGGGCAGGAATCAGCCCCAGCATTTT,CASSAGGRNQPQHF
TRBV7-8,.,TRBD2,TRBJ2-5,TGTGCCAGCAGCTTAAGGGGCCGGGGAGGGTTGCCGGAGACCCAGTACTTC,CASSLRGRGGLPETQYF
TRBV6-4,.,.,TRBJ1-5,TGTGCCAGCAGTGACTCGTGCACACGAGGGAATCAGCCCCAGCATTTT,CASSDSCTRGNQPQHF
TRBV27,.,.,TRBJ1-6,TGTGCCAGCAGTTTTTTGGCTCAAAGCTCCTATAATTCACCCCTCCACTTT,CASSFLAQSSYNSPLHF
TRBV6-1,.,TRBD2,TRBJ2-2,TGTGCCAGCAGATCAGCGGGGGGGCCGGCCGGGGAGCTGTTTTTT,CASRSAGGPAGELFF
TRBV29-1,.,.,TRBJ1-1,TGCAGCGTCTCTAAGGGGAGGATGAACACTGAAGCTTTCTTT,CSVSKGRMNTEAFF
TRBV24-1,.,TRBD1,TRBJ2-1,TGTGCCACCAGTGGGGGACAGGGGGCTTACAATGAGCAGTTCTTC,CATSGGQGAYNEQFF
TRBV3-1/TRBV3-2,.,.,TRBJ1-4,TGTGCCAGCAGCCAAGGATACTCCACAGGGAAAGGTGAAAAACTGTTTTTT,CASSQGYSTGKGEKLFF
TRBV13,.,TRBD2,TRBJ2-5,TGTGCCAGCAGTTCTAGCGGGGGGCAGTACTTC,CASSSSGGQYF
TRBV11-3,.,TRBD1,TRBJ1-2,TGTGCCAGCAGCGCCCTCTCTACCGGACAGGGCTATGGCTACACCTTC,CASSALSTGQGYGYTF
TRBV19,.,TRBD1,TRBJ1-6,TGTGCCAGTAGTTTCGGGACAGGGAATTCACCCCTCCACTTT,CASSFGTGNSPLHF
TRBV2,.,.,TRBJ2-2,TGTGCCAGCAGTGCGGTGAACTACCTCAGGGGCACCGGGGAGCTGTTTTTT,CASSAVNYLRGTGELFF
TRBV4-1,.,TRBD2,TRBJ2-1,TGCGCCAGCAGCCAAGTGGGGACTAGCGGGGATTTGTACAATGAGCAGTTCTTC,CASSQVGTSGDLYNEQFF